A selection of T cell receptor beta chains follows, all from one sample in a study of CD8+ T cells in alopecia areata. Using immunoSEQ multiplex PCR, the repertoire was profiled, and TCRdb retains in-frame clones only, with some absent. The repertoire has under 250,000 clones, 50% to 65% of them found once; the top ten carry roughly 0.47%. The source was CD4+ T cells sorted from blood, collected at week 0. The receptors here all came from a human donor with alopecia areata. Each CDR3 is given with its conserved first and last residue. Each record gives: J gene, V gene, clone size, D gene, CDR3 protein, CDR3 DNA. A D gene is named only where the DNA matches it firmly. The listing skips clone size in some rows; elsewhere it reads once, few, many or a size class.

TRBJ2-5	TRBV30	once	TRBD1	CAWSGEGRQGAGETQYF	TGTGCCTGGAGTGGCGAAGGGAGACAGGGGGCAGGGGAGACCCAGTACTTC
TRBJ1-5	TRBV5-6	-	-	CASSLGPGEQPQHF	TGTGCCAGCAGCTTGGGCCCGGGTGAGCAGCCCCAGCATTTT
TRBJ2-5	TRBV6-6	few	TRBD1	CASRKPGQGYQETQYF	TGTGCCAGCAGGAAACCGGGACAGGGGTACCAAGAGACCCAGTACTTC
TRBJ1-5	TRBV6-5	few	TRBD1	CASSGQGTQPQHF	TGTGCCAGCAGTGGACAGGGGACTCAGCCCCAGCATTTT
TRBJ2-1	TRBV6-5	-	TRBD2	CASSRLAGEQFF	TGTGCCAGCAGCCGACTAGCTGGTGAGCAGTTCTTC
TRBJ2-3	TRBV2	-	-	CASSVTDNTDTQYF	TGTGCCAGCAGTGTGACAGACAACACAGATACGCAGTATTTT
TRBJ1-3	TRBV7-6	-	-	CASSLAFAGRGGNTIYF	TGTGCCAGCAGCTTAGCGTTCGCAGGGAGGGGAGGAAACACCATATATTTT
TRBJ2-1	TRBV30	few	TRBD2	CAWSIFLTSGRVNEQFF	TGTGCCTGGAGTATCTTCCTGACTAGCGGGAGGGTAAATGAGCAGTTCTTC
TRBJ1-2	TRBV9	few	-	CASSVVPGQGYTF	TGTGCCAGCAGCGTAGTCCCAGGGCAAGGCTACACCTTC
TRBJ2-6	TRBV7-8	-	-	CASSLGASRSGANVLTF	TGTGCCAGCAGCCTGGGGGCAAGCCGATCTGGGGCCAACGTCCTGACTTTC
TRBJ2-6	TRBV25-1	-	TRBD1	CASSHRDRGGSGANVLTF	TGTGCCAGCAGTCACCGGGACAGGGGCGGCTCTGGGGCCAACGTCCTGACTTTC
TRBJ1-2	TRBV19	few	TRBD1	CASSQPGTGVYGYTF	TGTGCCAGTAGCCAACCCGGGACAGGGGTCTATGGCTACACCTTC
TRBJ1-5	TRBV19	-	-	CASKANNNQPQHF	TGTGCCAGTAAAGCCAACAACAATCAGCCCCAGCATTTT
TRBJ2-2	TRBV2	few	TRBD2	CASSRLASGAGELFF	TGTGCCAGCAGCCGACTAGCGTCGGGCGCCGGGGAGCTGTTTTTT
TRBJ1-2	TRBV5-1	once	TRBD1	CASSWAGTGGNDDGYTF	TGCGCCAGCAGCTGGGCCGGGACAGGGGGCAATGATGATGGCTACACCTTC
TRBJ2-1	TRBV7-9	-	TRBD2	CASTRVPGLAGVVSNEQFF	TGTGCCAGCACTAGAGTCCCAGGGCTAGCGGGAGTTGTATCCAATGAGCAGTTCTTC
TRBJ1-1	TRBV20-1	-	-	CSAPQNTEAFF	TGCAGTGCTCCACAGAACACTGAAGCTTTCTTT
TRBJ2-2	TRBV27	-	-	CASRPETNTGELFF	TGTGCCAGCAGGCCTGAGACGAACACCGGGGAGCTGTTTTTT
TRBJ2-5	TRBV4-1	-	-	CASSQVLAEETQYF	TGCGCCAGCAGCCAAGTTCTGGCCGAAGAGACCCAGTACTTC
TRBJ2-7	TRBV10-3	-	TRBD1	CAISESTLKDRGGYEQYF	TGTGCCATCAGTGAGTCCACATTAAAGGACAGGGGCGGTTACGAGCAGTACTTC
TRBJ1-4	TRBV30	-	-	CAWSFGGANEKLFF	TGTGCCTGGAGTTTCGGGGGGGCTAATGAAAAACTGTTTTTT
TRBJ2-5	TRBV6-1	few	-	CASREGIWETQYF	TGTGCCAGCCGAGAGGGGATCTGGGAGACCCAGTACTTC
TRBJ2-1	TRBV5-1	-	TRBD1	CASSLGTGSYNEQFF	TGCGCCAGCAGCCTGGGGACAGGCTCCTACAATGAGCAGTTCTTC
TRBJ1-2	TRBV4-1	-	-	CASSRGPLFHGYTF	TGCGCCAGCAGCCGGGGTCCACTATTCCATGGCTACACCTTC
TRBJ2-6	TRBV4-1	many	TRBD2	CASSPRVLAEASGANVLTF	TGCGCCAGCAGCCCGAGGGTACTAGCGGAGGCCTCTGGGGCCAACGTCCTGACTTTC
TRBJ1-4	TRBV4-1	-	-	CASSRSGTQNEKLFF	TGCGCCAGCAGCCGCTCCGGGACACAAAATGAAAAACTGTTTTTT
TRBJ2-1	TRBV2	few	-	CASSDWTTYNEQFF	TGTGCCAGCAGTGACTGGACTACCTACAATGAGCAGTTCTTC
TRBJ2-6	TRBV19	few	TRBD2	CASKGAGGFYSGANVLTF	TGTGCCTCCAAAGGCGCGGGAGGGTTCTACTCTGGGGCCAACGTCCTGACTTTC
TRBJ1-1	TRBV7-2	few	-	CASRELDTEAFF	TGTGCCAGCAGGGAGCTGGACACTGAAGCTTTCTTT
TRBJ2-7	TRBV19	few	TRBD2	CASTPRTSDVSYEQYF	TGTGCCAGTACCCCACGGACTAGCGACGTCTCCTACGAGCAGTACTTC
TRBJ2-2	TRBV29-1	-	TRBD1	CSVIRDSLTGELFF	TGCAGCGTGATCCGGGACAGTCTCACCGGGGAGCTGTTTTTT
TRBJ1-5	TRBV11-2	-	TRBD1	CASSATGGRQPQHF	TGTGCCAGCAGCGCGACAGGGGGCCGCCAGCCCCAGCATTTT
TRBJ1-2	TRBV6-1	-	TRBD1	CASSEDGTGLYGYTF	TGTGCCAGCAGTGAAGACGGGACAGGGCTCTATGGCTACACCTTC
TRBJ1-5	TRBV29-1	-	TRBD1	CSVGQDSNQPQHF	TGCAGCGTCGGACAGGATAGCAATCAGCCCCAGCATTTT
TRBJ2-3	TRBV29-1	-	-	CSVEESYTQYF	TGCAGCGTTGAAGAATCGTATACGCAGTATTTT
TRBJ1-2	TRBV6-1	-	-	CASSDSQNRIYGYTF	TGTGCCAGCAGTGATTCTCAGAATCGGATCTATGGCTACACCTTC
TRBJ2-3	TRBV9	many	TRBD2	CASSVDAGRADTQYF	TGTGCCAGCAGCGTAGACGCGGGGAGGGCAGATACGCAGTATTTT
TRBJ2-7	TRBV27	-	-	CASSYGQGLTYEQYF	TGTGCCAGCAGTTATGGTCAGGGGTTGACCTACGAGCAGTACTTC
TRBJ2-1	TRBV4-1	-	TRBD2	CASSQIGGSNEQFF	TGCGCCAGCAGCCAAATTGGCGGGAGCAATGAGCAGTTCTTC
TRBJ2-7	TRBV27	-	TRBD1	CASRVGTGGGYEQYF	TGTGCCAGCAGGGTCGGGACAGGGGGGGGCTACGAGCAGTACTTC
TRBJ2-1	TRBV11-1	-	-	CASSLSGEQFF	TGTGCCAGCAGCTTAAGTGGTGAGCAGTTCTTC
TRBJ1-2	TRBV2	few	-	CASSTSSTAGYTF	TGTGCCAGCAGTACATCGTCTACCGCGGGCTACACCTTC
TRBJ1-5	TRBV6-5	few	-	CASSYSRDQHF	TGTGCCAGCAGTTACAGTAGGGACCAGCATTTT
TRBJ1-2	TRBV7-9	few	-	CASSLTVNYGYTF	TGTGCCAGCAGCCTCACAGTAAACTATGGCTACACCTTC
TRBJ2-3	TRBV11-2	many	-	CASQYTTSTDTQYF	TGTGCCAGCCAGTACACTACTAGCACAGATACGCAGTATTTT
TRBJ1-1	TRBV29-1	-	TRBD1	CSVEYGQASGGAEAFF	TGCAGCGTTGAATACGGACAGGCGAGCGGTGGAGCTGAAGCTTTCTTT
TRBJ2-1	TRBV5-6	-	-	CASSFDWTVLNEQFF	TGTGCCAGCAGCTTCGACTGGACAGTGCTGAATGAGCAGTTCTTC
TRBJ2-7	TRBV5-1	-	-	CASMAINEQYF	TGCGCCAGCATGGCAATCAACGAGCAGTACTTC
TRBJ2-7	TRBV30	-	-	CAWSADSPTEQYF	TGTGCCTGGAGTGCAGACAGTCCGACCGAGCAGTACTTC
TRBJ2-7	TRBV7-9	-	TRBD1	CASSFSDRDHEQYF	TGTGCCAGCAGCTTCTCGGACAGGGACCACGAGCAGTACTTC
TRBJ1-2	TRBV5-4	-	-	CASSLEGVQTYGYTF	TGTGCCAGCAGCTTGGAAGGGGTACAGACCTATGGCTACACCTTC
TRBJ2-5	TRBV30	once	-	CAWSLTEETQYF	TGTGCCTGGAGTCTAACTGAGGAGACCCAGTACTTC
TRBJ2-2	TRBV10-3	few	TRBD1	CAIGQGVSGELFF	TGTGCCATCGGACAGGGAGTATCCGGGGAGCTGTTTTTT
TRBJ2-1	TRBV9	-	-	CASSVVGGHEQFF	TGTGCCAGCAGCGTAGTAGGGGGACATGAGCAGTTCTTC
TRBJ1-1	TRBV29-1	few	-	CSVAGRQPNTEAFF	TGCAGCGTTGCCGGTAGGCAGCCAAACACTGAAGCTTTCTTT
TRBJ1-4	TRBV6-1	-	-	CASSPIQGKLFF	TGTGCCAGCAGTCCGATCCAGGGGAAACTGTTTTTT
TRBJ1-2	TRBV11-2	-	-	CASSPIRDNYGYTF	TGTGCCAGCAGCCCTATCCGAGACAACTATGGCTACACCTTC
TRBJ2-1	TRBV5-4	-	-	CASSLWQGDEQFF	TGTGCCAGCAGCTTATGGCAGGGAGATGAGCAGTTCTTC
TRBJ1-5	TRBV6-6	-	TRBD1	CASSYSRGPNQPQHF	TGTGCCAGCAGTTACTCGAGGGGGCCCAATCAGCCCCAGCATTTT
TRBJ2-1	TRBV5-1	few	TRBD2	CASSLGTSGGNNEQFF	TGCGCCAGCAGCTTGGGGACTAGCGGGGGTAACAATGAGCAGTTCTTC